The 15 T cell receptor beta chains listed next were all sequenced from one sample in a study of identical twins. From the 5' RACE reads, TCRdb called clonotypes with MiXCR, one entry per CDR3 protein. This table holds 500,000 or so distinct CDR3 sequences, under 25% found once. These data were also reused for a study on T cells expressing NK-cell markers.

The source material was CD4+ T cells sorted from blood. These receptors all stem from a woman under 30 in good health.

In its sample, this clonotype was seen a few times. This chain joins TRBV5-6 and TRBJ1-2; D call uncertain. This CDR3 comprises 14 residues. The V and J ends lost 0 bases and 4 bases respectively, with 10 bases between them. Per the germline V gene, CDR1 is SGHDT and CDR2 is YYEEEE. The CDR3, as DNA: TGTGCCAGCAGCTTGGATCCGGGATCCTATGGCTACACCTTC. It codes for CASSLDPGSYGYTF.

The chain joins TRBV5-1 to TRBJ2-7; no definite D call. V was clipped by 0 bases and J by 5 bases, with 6 bases between them. The germline gives CDR1 SGHRS, CDR2 YFSETQ. This CDR3 comprises 12 residues. CDR3 amino acids: CASSLAAHEQYF. The CDR3 DNA is TGCGCCAGCAGCTTGGCGGCCCACGAGCAGTACTTC.

This clonotype was picked up a small number of times. The chain carries TRBV7-9 and TRBJ2-7, with D maybe TRBD2 (7 bases). Trimming pared 5 bases from V and 1 base from J, leaving 18 bases between. The CDR3 runs to 16 residues. In germline, CDR1 is SEHNR, CDR2 FQNEAQ (reference sequence). The CDR3 bases are TGTGCCAGCAGCCAAGGTGGGGGGGCCCGTTCCTACGAGCAGTACTTC. Protein: CASSQGGGARSYEQYF. Together with reference TRBV7-9 and TRBJ2-7, the CDR3 gives the full variable domain: DTGVSQNPRHKITKRGQNVTFRCDPISEHNRLYWYRQTLGQGPEFLTYFQNEAQLEKSRLLSDRFSAERPKGSFSTLEIQRTEQGDSAMYLCASSQGGGARSYEQYFGPGTRLTVT.

J is TRBJ1-6 and V is TRBV20-1; maybe TRBD1 (6 bases). CDR1 and CDR2 from the germline V gene are DFQATT and SNEGSKA (reference sequence). V was shortened by 3 bases and J by 10 bases, with 22 bases between the two germline ends. The CDR3 spans 16 residues. The CDR3 loop is CSARNQKQGMGSPLHF. CDR3 coding DNA: TGCAGTGCTAGGAATCAGAAACAGGGTATGGGGTCACCCCTCCACTTT.

This clonotype occurred many times. This chain links TRBV12-3 or TRBV12-4 with TRBJ2-7; the match to TRBD2 covers 13 bases. Trimming took 4 bases from V and 4 from J; bases not matched to a gene: 10. CDR3 size: 17 residues. The CDR3 nucleotides are TGTGCCAGCAGTTCGCGGACTAGCGGGGGCGTCGGATACGAGCAGTACTTC. This codes for CASSSRTSGGVGYEQYF.

In this sample, this clonotype turned up a few times. The V gene is TRBV7-2, the J gene TRBJ2-3; 10 bases align to TRBD2. Unmatched junction bases numbered 3, after V lost 0 bases and J lost 0 bases. CDR1 is SGHTA and CDR2 is FQGNSA in the germline V gene. This CDR3 has 17 amino acids. CDR3 nucleotide sequence: TGTGCCAGCAGCTTAGCTAGCGGGGGGTATAGCACAGATACGCAGTATTTT. Amino acid sequence: CASSLASGGYSTDTQYF.

CDR3 coding DNA: TGTGCCAGCAGTTACTCGACAGCAGGGTTCGAGCAGTACTTC. Translation gives CASSYSTAGFEQYF. The chain carries TRBV6-5 and TRBJ2-7; possible D gene TRBD1, 5 bases. This CDR3 has 14 residues. Germline CDR1 MNHEY, CDR2 SVGAGI. Trimming removed 0 bases at V and 6 bases at J, with 12 bases between.

This rearrangement joins TRBV7-9 to TRBJ1-1; D unclear. With 6 bases removed from V and 11 bases from J, the gap between germline ends came to 13 bases. The CDR3 spans 11 residues. Germline CDR1 is SEHNR and CDR2 is FQNEAQ (reference sequence). The CDR3 sequence is CASRADGEAFF. Here the CDR3 DNA reads TGTGCCAGCAGGGCCGACGGTGAGGCTTTCTTT. The entire variable domain, with the rest obtained from reference TRBV7-9 and TRBJ1-1, is as follows: DTGVSQNPRHKITKRGQNVTFRCDPISEHNRLYWYRQTLGQGPEFLTYFQNEAQLEKSRLLSDRFSAERPKGSFSTLEIQRTEQGDSAMYLCASRADGEAFFGQGTRLTVV.

This sequence joins TRBV12-3 or TRBV12-4 and TRBJ2-3; no reliable D call. The CDR3 consists of 12 residues. Deletions cut 11 bases from V and 0 bases from J, with 9 bases between. CDR3: CACRTSTDTQYF. CDR3 in DNA: TGTGCCTGCCGAACTAGCACAGATACGCAGTATTTT.

This clonotype was seen only a few times. This chain connects TRBV28 to TRBJ2-7; TRBD1 matches at 8 bases. Germline V lookup: CDR1 MDHEN, CDR2 SYDVKM. Trimming took 6 bases from V and 10 from J; bases not matched to a gene: 14. The CDR3 sequence is 14 residues long. As DNA, the CDR3 is TGTGCCAGCAGGGAACAGGGGGGAGCCCGGGAACAGTACTTC. As protein: CASREQGGAREQYF.

The V call is TRBV7-8, the J call TRBJ1-5; TRBD1 matches 7 bases. The CDR3 sequence is 14 residues long. Germline V gives CDR1 SGHVS, CDR2 FQNEAQ. With 5 bases clipped from V and 7 bases from J, the junction kept 8 bases outside the gene matches. The DNA of the CDR3 is TGTGCCAGCAGCCAACAGGGGATGGGACAGCCCCAGCATTTT. The encoded protein is CASSQQGMGQPQHF. Variable domain in full (rest from reference TRBV7-8 and TRBJ1-5): GAGVSQSPRYKVAKRGQDVALRCDPISGHVSLFWYQQALGQGPEFLTYFQNEAQLDKSGLPSDRFFAERPEGSVSTLKIQRTQQEDSAVYLCASSQQGMGQPQHFGDGTRLSIL.

This clonotype turned up a few times. The V call is TRBV7-3, the J call TRBJ2-1; 8 bases map to TRBD1. The CDR3 is made up of 16 amino acids. V gave up 5 bases and J gave up 3 bases; unmatched junction bases: 9. Germline V gives CDR1 SGHTA, CDR2 FQGTGA. This chain's CDR3 is CASSPRTGFNYNEQFF. CDR3 DNA sequence: TGTGCCAGCAGCCCCCGGACAGGGTTTAACTACAATGAGCAGTTCTTC. The variable domain in full, completed from reference TRBV7-3 and TRBJ2-1, reads GAGVSQTPSNKVTEKGKYVELRCDPISGHTALYWYRQSLGQGPEFLIYFQGTGAADDSGLPNDRFFAVRPEGSVSTLKIQRTERGDSAVYLCASSPRTGFNYNEQFFGPGTRLTVL.

J is TRBJ1-1 and V is TRBV29-1; no clear D gene. CDR3 size: 14 residues. The V gene's germline CDR1 is SQVTM and CDR2 ANQGSEA. The ends were cut back, 6 bases at V and 7 bases at J, with 21 bases in the middle. The DNA for the CDR3 is TGCAGCGTCAACCGGGTGAGGGAGTCGGATGAAGCTTTCTTT. This codes for CSVNRVRESDEAFF.

This clonotype has just a few counts. The J gene is TRBJ2-2, the V gene TRBV20-1; no firm D call. Germline-derived CDR1 and CDR2 are DFQATT and SNEGSKA (reference sequence). V was cut by 0 bases and J by 7 bases, with 9 bases left in between. The CDR3 consists of 13 residues. The CDR3: CSARDIGLGELFF. CDR3 sequence (DNA): TGCAGTGCTAGAGATATTGGGCTCGGGGAGCTGTTTTTT.

Comment on this clonotype: A junction end diverges from the germline sequence, so it may reflect a read error. J is TRBJ2-5 and V is TRBV3-1; D is ambiguous. This CDR3 is built from 11 residues. Looked up from germline, CDR1 is LGHDT and CDR2 is YNNKEL (reference sequence). CDR3 DNA sequence: TGTGCCAGCAGCCTTCTGGAGACCCAGTGCTTC. Its translation is CASSLLETQCF.